The rows below give T cell receptor beta chains drawn from one sample of a study of T cell responses to AZD1222 COVID-19 vaccine. Some clones are missing from TCRdb's copy, which holds only in-frame ones; the method was immunoSEQ multiplex PCR. Among tens of thousands of clones listed, approximately 80% were seen once. Sequenced material: peripheral blood, taken on day 0 of AZD1222 vaccination. These receptors were taken from an adult in good health. CDR3s include the opening cysteine and the closing phenylalanine or tryptophan. The D gene is left open where the match is weak. Only some rows state a clone size, as once, few, many or a class for expanded clones.

TRBD2,19,TRBV12-5,NA,TRBJ2-1,CASGLARATSGRAVDEQFF,TGTGCTAGTGGTTTGGCCCGCGCGACTAGCGGGAGGGCCGTAGATGAGCAGTTCTTC
NA,14,TRBV6-5,NA,TRBJ2-3,CASSPRRQYDTQYF,TGTGCCAGCAGTCCCCGCCGACAGTACGATACGCAGTATTTT
NA,16,TRBV27,NA,TRBJ2-1,CASSSKRARSYNEQFF,TGTGCCAGCAGCTCAAAACGGGCCCGCTCCTACAATGAGCAGTTCTTC
NA,17,TRBV7-2,once,TRBJ2-1,CASSLDRSPGSNNEQFF,TGTGCCAGCAGCTTAGATCGTTCGCCAGGGTCCAACAATGAGCAGTTCTTC
TRBD1,13,TRBV28,NA,TRBJ2-7,CASGRAGGNEQYF,TGTGCCAGTGGTCGGGCAGGGGGCAACGAGCAGTACTTC
NA,15,TRBV19,NA,TRBJ2-6,CASSMFRPGANVLTF,TGTGCCAGTAGTATGTTCAGGCCTGGGGCCAACGTCCTGACTTTC
TRBD1,18,TRBV6-2/TRBV6-3,NA,TRBJ2-5,CASSYPTGGIFTGETQYF,TGTGCCAGCAGTTACCCGACAGGGGGCATCTTTACGGGGGAGACCCAGTACTTC
NA,13,TRBV30,NA,TRBJ1-2,CAWSVGAEGGYTF,TGTGCCTGGAGTGTAGGGGCAGAGGGTGGCTACACCTTC
TRBD2,18,TRBV5-1,NA,TRBJ2-1,CASSLRLAGGPPFSEQFF,TGCGCCAGCAGCTTAAGACTAGCGGGAGGGCCACCATTCAGTGAGCAGTTCTTC
NA,15,TRBV7-8,NA,TRBJ2-1,CASSLVTGFWDEQFF,TGTGCCAGCAGCTTAGTGACGGGCTTCTGGGATGAGCAGTTCTTC
NA,14,TRBV5-6,NA,TRBJ1-5,CASSSERENQPQHF,TGTGCCAGCAGCTCCGAGCGAGAAAATCAGCCCCAGCATTTT
NA,14,TRBV5-1,NA,TRBJ1-3,CASSLTGAGNTIYF,TGCGCCAGCAGCTTGACGGGGGCTGGAAACACCATATATTTT
NA,15,TRBV9,NA,TRBJ1-5,CASSVEGSGNQPQHF,TGTGCCAGCAGCGTAGAAGGAAGTGGCAATCAGCCCCAGCATTTT
NA,16,TRBV19,NA,TRBJ2-3,CASSSDLVGHTDTQYF,TGTGCCAGTAGTTCGGACTTGGTGGGTCACACAGATACGCAGTATTTT
TRBD2,16,TRBV5-5,few,TRBJ2-5,CASSSGGTSGQETQYF,TGTGCCAGCAGCTCGGGGGGGACTAGCGGCCAAGAGACCCAGTACTTC
TRBD1,13,TRBV14,NA,TRBJ2-1,CASSDDRGDEQFF,TGTGCCAGCAGCGACGACAGGGGGGATGAGCAGTTCTTC
NA,13,TRBV19,NA,TRBJ1-2,CASSIGPDYGYTF,TGTGCCAGTAGTATAGGTCCCGACTATGGCTACACCTTC
NA,13,TRBV12-3/TRBV12-4,NA,TRBJ2-3,CASSLRLRSTQYF,TGTGCCAGCAGTTTAAGGCTGCGGAGTACGCAGTATTTT
TRBD2,17,TRBV7-6,NA,TRBJ2-1,CASSFDTSGSSYNEQFF,TGTGCCAGCAGCTTTGACACTAGCGGGAGCTCCTACAATGAGCAGTTCTTC
TRBD1,14,TRBV18,NA,TRBJ1-1,CASSLTDRDTEAFF,TGTGCCAGCTCACTAACGGACAGGGATACTGAAGCTTTCTTT
NA,14,TRBV19,NA,TRBJ1-2,CASSMKGTSYGYTF,TGTGCCAGTAGTATGAAGGGAACTTCCTATGGCTACACCTTC
NA,17,TRBV10-3,once,TRBJ2-1,CAISESSSRGPYNEQFF,TGTGCCATCAGTGAGTCATCTTCAAGGGGCCCTTACAATGAGCAGTTCTTC
TRBD1,17,TRBV27,NA,TRBJ1-1,CASSRDRGTFMNTEAFF,TGTGCCAGCAGCCGGGACAGGGGCACTTTCATGAACACTGAAGCTTTCTTT
TRBD2,14,TRBV10-2,few,TRBJ2-1,CASSGGTTLREQFF,TGCGCCAGCAGTGGGGGGACTACCTTACGAGAGCAGTTCTTC
TRBD1,15,TRBV5-1,NA,TRBJ2-3,CASSLTGASTDTQYF,TGCGCCAGCAGCTTGACAGGGGCTAGCACAGATACGCAGTATTTT
NA,16,TRBV7-6,NA,TRBJ2-1,CASSSAGGSSYNEQFF,TGTGCCAGCAGCTCCGCAGGGGGGAGCTCCTACAATGAGCAGTTCTTC
NA,15,TRBV19,few,TRBJ2-7,CASSINSMRGWEQYF,TGTGCCAGTAGTATAAACTCCATGAGAGGGTGGGAGCAGTACTTC
NA,15,TRBV7-9,NA,TRBJ2-1,CASSPTGDVGNEQFF,TGTGCCAGCAGCCCCACCGGGGACGTCGGCAATGAGCAGTTCTTC
NA,11,TRBV28,NA,TRBJ1-4,CASSLGGKLFF,TGTGCCAGCAGTTTGGGGGGAAAACTGTTTTTT
NA,16,TRBV5-1,NA,TRBJ2-5,CASSPHSGAYEAAQYF,TGCGCCAGCAGCCCACACTCCGGGGCTTACGAGGCGGCCCAGTACTTC
NA,12,TRBV29-1,NA,TRBJ2-5,CSVAGQEETQYF,TGCAGCGTTGCTGGCCAAGAAGAGACCCAGTACTTC
TRBD1,17,TRBV9,few,TRBJ1-3,CASSALGTAFSGNTIYF,TGTGCCAGCAGCGCACTGGGGACAGCCTTCTCTGGAAACACCATATATTTT
TRBD2,14,TRBV5-4,few,TRBJ2-1,CASSPSGRYNEQFF,TGTGCCAGCAGCCCTAGCGGGAGGTACAATGAGCAGTTCTTC
NA,14,TRBV5-1,NA,TRBJ2-2,CASSPTLNTGELFF,TGCGCCAGCTCCCCGACACTGAACACCGGGGAGCTGTTTTTT
NA,14,TRBV5-6,NA,TRBJ1-6,CASSLRGANSPLHF,TGTGCCAGCAGCTTGAGGGGGGCGAATTCACCCCTCCACTTT
TRBD1,15,TRBV6-5,NA,TRBJ2-7,CASSPEGTGAYEQYF,TGTGCCAGCAGCCCAGAAGGGACAGGGGCCTACGAGCAGTACTTC
TRBD1,18,TRBV7-2,NA,TRBJ2-7,CASSSRTGQHLSTYEQYF,TGTGCCAGCAGCTCACGAACGGGACAGCATCTAAGTACCTACGAGCAGTACTTC
TRBD1,14,TRBV6-5,NA,TRBJ1-2,CASSSTGGKYGYTF,TGTGCCAGCAGTTCGACAGGGGGCAAGTATGGCTACACCTTC
NA,12,TRBV7-2,NA,TRBJ1-1,CASSRRDTEAFF,TGTGCCAGCAGCCGGAGGGACACTGAAGCTTTCTTT
TRBD1,15,TRBV29-1,once,TRBJ2-3,CSVAGRGRSTDTQYF,TGCAGCGTTGCGGGTAGGGGGCGTTCCACAGATACGCAGTATTTT
NA,16,TRBV28,NA,TRBJ1-5,CASSLSLSGYDQPQHF,TGTGCCAGCAGTTTAAGTCTCAGTGGGTATGATCAGCCCCAGCATTTT
NA,15,TRBV9,NA,TRBJ1-2,CASSVGAGDIYGYTF,TGTGCCAGCAGCGTAGGTGCGGGCGACATCTATGGCTACACCTTC
TRBD2,17,TRBV11-2,once,TRBJ2-1,CASSPRLAGGYSNEQFF,TGTGCCAGCAGCCCAAGACTAGCGGGAGGGTATAGCAATGAGCAGTTCTTC
TRBD1,14,TRBV9,NA,TRBJ2-3,CASTRTGVLDTQYF,TGTGCCAGCACCCGGACAGGGGTTTTAGATACGCAGTATTTT
NA,13,TRBV30,NA,TRBJ2-7,CAWSRNRQGEQYF,TGTGCCTGGAGTCGAAACAGGCAGGGCGAGCAGTACTTC
NA,14,TRBV15,few,TRBJ1-1,CATSRDRVDTEAFF,TGTGCCACCAGCAGAGACAGGGTGGACACTGAAGCTTTCTTT
NA,15,TRBV6-5,NA,TRBJ1-4,CASTRVADTSEKLFF,TGTGCCAGCACCCGAGTGGCAGACACCTCTGAAAAACTGTTTTTT
TRBD1,15,TRBV19,NA,TRBJ1-2,CASSSGEGGTYGYTF,TGTGCCAGTAGTTCAGGAGAAGGGGGCACATATGGCTACACCTTC
TRBD1,14,TRBV19,NA,TRBJ1-1,CASRDSRWNTEAFF,TGTGCCAGCCGGGACAGCCGATGGAACACTGAAGCTTTCTTT
NA,14,TRBV7-2,once,TRBJ1-2,CASSLEGSNYGYTF,TGTGCCAGCAGCTTAGAGGGCTCAAACTATGGCTACACCTTC
TRBD2,14,TRBV6-1,NA,TRBJ2-3,CASRREGGTDTQYF,TGTGCCAGCAGGCGGGAGGGCGGCACAGATACGCAGTATTTT